The 4 T cell receptor beta chains presented below share a single source sample, sequenced in a study of regulatory T cells in long-lasting Graves disease. iRepertoire HTBI primers and Arm-PCR of CDR3 regions built TCR beta libraries. One entry per CDR3 protein results from TCRdb running MiXCR on the multiplex PCR reads. The profile shows 400,000 to 500,000 distinct CDR3 sequences, around 15% of them singletons. Noted time point: newly diagnosed GD, antithyroid drugs for less than 3 months. TCR sequences were obtained from RNA taken from PBMCs. These data were likewise used in another study, on T cells in Graves' hyperthyroidism and ophthalmopathy.

Sequenced here: peripheral blood mononuclear cells (PBMCs), sampled at new diagnosis, from a patient treated with antithyroid drugs. Source of these receptors: a woman aged 25 to 39 with Graves disease.

This clonotype was observed at least ten times. The DNA of the CDR3 is TGTGCCAGGGGACTAGCGGGATCTGATACGCAGTATTTT. Translating it yields CARGLAGSDTQYF. The chain recombines TRBV7-2 with TRBJ2-3, with 13 bases matching TRBD2. With V trimmed by 9 bases and J by 6 bases, 3 bases remained unmatched. The germline V gene has CDR1 SGHTA and CDR2 FQGNSA. The CDR3 totals 13 residues.

The chain carries TRBV14 and TRBJ2-5; D is unresolved. Gene TRBJ2-7 matches the end of the DNA better, so the J call may be wrong. The CDR3 totals 14 residues. The germline CDR1 and CDR2 sequences are SGHDN and FVKESK. The CDR3 DNA reads as TGTGCCAGCAGCATTGGGCCCCCCACCTACGAGCAGTACTTC. Amino acid sequence: CASSIGPPTYEQYF.

This clonotype showed up many times. The chain uses TRBV30 and TRBJ2-5; TRBD1 agrees at 9 bases. This CDR3 has 17 residues. V dropped 0 bases and J dropped 7; count of bases not matched to a gene: 15. CDR1 and CDR2 from the germline V gene are GTSNPN and SVGIG (reference sequence). CDR3 DNA sequence: TGTGCCTGGAGTGTACTTCCTGCGGACAGGGGTCTGGGGACCCAGTACTTC. The encoded protein is CAWSVLPADRGLGTQYF.

This clonotype came up many times. V and J are TRBV20-1 and TRBJ2-2; D gene uncertain. Looked up from germline, CDR1 is DFQATT and CDR2 is SNEGSKA (reference sequence). V was trimmed by 1 base and J by 3 bases, leaving 12 bases between them. The CDR3 is 15 residues long. CDR3 loop: CSARVAGSYTGELFF. The CDR3 nucleotides are TGCAGTGCTAGAGTAGCAGGTTCCTACACCGGGGAGCTGTTTTTT.